This T cell receptor beta chain was found in a study of a mutant IDH1 vaccine in newly diagnosed glioma. V was cut by 1 base and J by 4 bases, with 9 bases left in between. Germline V lookup: CDR1 SQVTM, CDR2 ANQGSEA. The CDR3 contains 13 residues. This clone was seen a single time. Its antigen remains unknown. Findings and limits, study-wide: Seemingly, top peripheral T cell clonotype changes bore no relation to pseudoprogression.

Generated by immunoSEQ multiplex PCR, the TCRdb table keeps only in-frame clones and is missing some. Altogether 55,000 to 70,000 clones are present, around 74% being singletons, with the ten largest covering approximately 8%. Time point of the sample: baseline, week 1 (first vaccination visit). Treatment meaning: pre-vaccination baseline after standard-of-care therapy. The sequenced sample was PBMCs, obtained from a glioma patient treated with radiotherapy, temozolomide or both. This receptor was taken from a man in his forties or fifties with glioma. The genes are TRBV29-1 and TRBJ2-3; no definite D call. The CDR3 region is CSVEASWPDTQYF. CDR3 DNA sequence: TGCAGCGTTGAAGCTAGTTGGCCAGATACGCAGTATTTT.